A selection of T cell receptor beta chains follows, all from one sample in a study of T cell responses to AZD1222 COVID-19 vaccine. The repertoire was sequenced with immunoSEQ multiplex PCR; TCRdb's copy has only in-frame clones and lacks some. Altogether 110,000 to 150,000 clones are present, 93% being singletons, with the ten largest covering about 5.1%. The sample in question was peripheral blood, obtained on day 0 of AZD1222 vaccination. Receptors originate from an adult in good health. Each CDR3 is given without its conserved first and last residue. Where a row states a size, it is once, few, many or the class of an expanded clone; other rows omit it.

j_call: TRBJ1-5; v_call: TRBV18; clone_size: .; cdr3_aa: ASSPQGQGNQPQH
j_call: TRBJ2-7; v_call: TRBV24-1; clone_size: .; cdr3_aa: ATSERTSGSQYEQY
j_call: TRBJ1-6; v_call: TRBV7-8; clone_size: .; cdr3_aa: ASSRWTGSYNSPLH
j_call: TRBJ1-3; v_call: TRBV9; clone_size: .; cdr3_aa: ASSVVGLSGNTIY
j_call: TRBJ1-1; v_call: TRBV19; clone_size: .; cdr3_aa: ASSDRALNTEAF
j_call: TRBJ2-3; v_call: TRBV5-1; clone_size: .; cdr3_aa: ASSAGTSTDTQY
j_call: TRBJ1-2; v_call: TRBV19; clone_size: .; cdr3_aa: ASSNRDAGYGYT
j_call: TRBJ1-6; v_call: TRBV6-6; clone_size: few; cdr3_aa: ASRTGTMGANSPLH
j_call: TRBJ2-7; v_call: TRBV14; clone_size: .; cdr3_aa: ASSQNRGMIYEQY
j_call: TRBJ2-1; v_call: TRBV6-4; clone_size: .; cdr3_aa: ASSLTGSSYNEQF
j_call: TRBJ2-7; v_call: TRBV5-6; clone_size: .; cdr3_aa: ASSGIKFYEQY
j_call: TRBJ2-1; v_call: TRBV2; clone_size: .; cdr3_aa: ASRGTGSFSYNEQF
j_call: TRBJ2-7; v_call: TRBV6-1; clone_size: .; cdr3_aa: ASNEQGSYEQY
j_call: TRBJ1-5; v_call: TRBV19; clone_size: .; cdr3_aa: ASSTHLTGEGYQPQH
j_call: TRBJ1-1; v_call: TRBV15; clone_size: .; cdr3_aa: ATSRDKWMNTEAF
j_call: TRBJ1-1; v_call: TRBV7-2; clone_size: .; cdr3_aa: ASSRNRGGDTEAF
j_call: TRBJ2-7; v_call: TRBV28; clone_size: .; cdr3_aa: ASSFLVTRLYEQY
j_call: TRBJ1-2; v_call: TRBV11-2; clone_size: .; cdr3_aa: ASSLYLGTGVKGYT
j_call: TRBJ1-1; v_call: TRBV7-9; clone_size: .; cdr3_aa: ATSPLNTEAF
j_call: TRBJ1-6; v_call: TRBV30; clone_size: .; cdr3_aa: AWRRGVEDSPLH
j_call: TRBJ1-1; v_call: TRBV5-1; clone_size: .; cdr3_aa: ASSLDGGMNTEAF
j_call: TRBJ1-6; v_call: TRBV27; clone_size: once; cdr3_aa: ASSLREYDNSPLH